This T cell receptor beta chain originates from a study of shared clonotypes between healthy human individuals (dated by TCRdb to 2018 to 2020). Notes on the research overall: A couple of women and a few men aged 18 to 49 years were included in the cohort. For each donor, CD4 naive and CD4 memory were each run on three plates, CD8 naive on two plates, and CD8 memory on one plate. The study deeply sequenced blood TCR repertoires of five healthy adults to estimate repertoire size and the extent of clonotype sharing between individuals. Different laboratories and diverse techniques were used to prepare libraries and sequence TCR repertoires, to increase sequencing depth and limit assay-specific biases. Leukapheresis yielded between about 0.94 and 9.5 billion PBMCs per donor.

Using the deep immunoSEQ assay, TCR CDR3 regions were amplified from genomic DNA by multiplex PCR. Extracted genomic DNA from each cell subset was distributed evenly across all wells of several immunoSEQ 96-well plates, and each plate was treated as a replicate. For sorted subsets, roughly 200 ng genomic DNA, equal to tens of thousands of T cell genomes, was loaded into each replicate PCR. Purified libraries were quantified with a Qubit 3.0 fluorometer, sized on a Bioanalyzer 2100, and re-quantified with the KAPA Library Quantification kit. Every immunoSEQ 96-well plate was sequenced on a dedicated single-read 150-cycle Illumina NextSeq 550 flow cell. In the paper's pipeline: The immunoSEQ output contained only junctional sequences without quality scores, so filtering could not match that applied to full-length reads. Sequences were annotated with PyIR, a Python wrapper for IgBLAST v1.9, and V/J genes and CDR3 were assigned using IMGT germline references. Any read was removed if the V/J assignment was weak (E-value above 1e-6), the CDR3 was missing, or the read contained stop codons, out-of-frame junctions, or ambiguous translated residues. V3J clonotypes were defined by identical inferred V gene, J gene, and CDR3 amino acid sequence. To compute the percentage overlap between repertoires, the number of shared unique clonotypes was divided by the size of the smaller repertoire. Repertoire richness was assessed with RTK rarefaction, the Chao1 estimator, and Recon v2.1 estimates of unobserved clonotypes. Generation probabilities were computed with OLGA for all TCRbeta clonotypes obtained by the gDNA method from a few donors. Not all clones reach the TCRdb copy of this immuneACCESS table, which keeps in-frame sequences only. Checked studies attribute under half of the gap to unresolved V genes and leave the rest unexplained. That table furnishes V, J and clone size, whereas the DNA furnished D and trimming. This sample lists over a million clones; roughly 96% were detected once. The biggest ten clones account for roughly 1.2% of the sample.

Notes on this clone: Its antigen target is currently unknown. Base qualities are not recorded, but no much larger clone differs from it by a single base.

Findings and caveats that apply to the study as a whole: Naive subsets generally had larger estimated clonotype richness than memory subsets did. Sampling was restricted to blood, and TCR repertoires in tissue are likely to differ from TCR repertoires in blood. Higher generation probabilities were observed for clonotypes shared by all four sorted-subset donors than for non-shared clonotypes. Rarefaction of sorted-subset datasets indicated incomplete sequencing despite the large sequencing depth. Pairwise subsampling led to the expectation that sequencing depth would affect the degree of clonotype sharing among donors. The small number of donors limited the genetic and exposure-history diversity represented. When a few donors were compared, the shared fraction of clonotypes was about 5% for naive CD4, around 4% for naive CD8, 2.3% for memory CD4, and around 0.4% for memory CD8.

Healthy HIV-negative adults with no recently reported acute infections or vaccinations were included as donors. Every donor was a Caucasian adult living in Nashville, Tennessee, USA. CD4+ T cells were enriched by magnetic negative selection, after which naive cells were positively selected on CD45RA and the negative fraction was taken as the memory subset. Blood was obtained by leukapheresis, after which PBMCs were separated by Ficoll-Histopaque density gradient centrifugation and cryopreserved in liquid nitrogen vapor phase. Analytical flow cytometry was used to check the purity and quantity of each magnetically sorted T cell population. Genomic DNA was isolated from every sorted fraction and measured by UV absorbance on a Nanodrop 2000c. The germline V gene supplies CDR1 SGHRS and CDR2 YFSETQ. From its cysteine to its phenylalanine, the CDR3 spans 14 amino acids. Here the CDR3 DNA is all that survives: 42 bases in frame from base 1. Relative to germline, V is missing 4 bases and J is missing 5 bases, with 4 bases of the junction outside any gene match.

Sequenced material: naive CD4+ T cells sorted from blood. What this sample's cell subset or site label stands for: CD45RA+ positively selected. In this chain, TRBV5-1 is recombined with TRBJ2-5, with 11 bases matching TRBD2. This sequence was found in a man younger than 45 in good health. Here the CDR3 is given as CASSPLAGVETQYF. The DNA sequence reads TGCGCCAGCAGCCCACTAGCGGGAGTGGAGACCCAGTACTTC. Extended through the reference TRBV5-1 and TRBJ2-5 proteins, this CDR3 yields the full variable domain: KAGVTQTPRYLIKTRGQQVTLSCSPISGHRSVSWYQQTPGQGLQFLFEYFSETQRNKGNFPGRFSGRQFSNSRSEMNVSTLELGDSALYLCASSPLAGVETQYFGPGTRLLVL.